The TCR beta chain under discussion was sequenced for a study of vaccination and CD4 T cells after COVID-19. About the research overall: Blood was drawn a median around 74 days post second dose, range 14 to 241. Study observations and caveats: Spike mono-reactivity applied to 304 of 307 vaccine-specific clones detected in convalescent patients.

The germline V gene encodes CDR1 MRHNA and CDR2 SNTAGT. The CDR3 has 14 residues. An Oncomine TCR Beta short-read assay was used to sequence the DNA from cultured CD4+ T cells. Genomic DNA was isolated from CD4+ T cells that had been cultured. TCRdb re-derived calls from the PCR reads in MiXCR, one entry per CDR3 protein. The sample records 11,000 or so distinct CDR3 sequences, around 50% being singletons. Treatment indicated: roughly nine-day PBMC culture with coronavirus spike peptide pools or control peptides (ViraFEST assay). It was with approximately 9.2 IU/ml IL-2 and 10 ug/ml peptide pools that 2.2 million or so PBMCs per well were cultured. Worth noting for this clonotype: Its antigen is as yet unknown. Its ends do not fully match the called genes, so a read error is possible.

The TCR comes from a human donor who had recovered from COVID-19. The sequenced sample consisted of CD4+ T cells from blood, cultured in vitro. This chain connects TRBV6-4 to TRBJ1-1; 10 positions match TRBD1. The CDR3 loop reads CASRQTGGNTEALF. The DNA of the CDR3 is TGTGCCAGCAGGCAGACAGGGGGCAACACTGAAGCTCTCTTT.